A selection of T cell receptor beta chains follows, all from one sample in a study of CD8 T cells in ankylosing spondylitis. TCRdb redid the calling of the 5' RACE reads with MiXCR, one entry per CDR3 protein. The data hold some 800,000 distinct CDR3 sequences, with about 10% observed a single time. Sequencing was done on a sample of blood, either unsorted or a sorted T cell fraction (not recorded which). These receptors came from a male donor with ankylosing spondylitis. Each CDR3 is given with its conserved first and last residue. A D gene is named only where the DNA matches it firmly. Clone size, where shown, is once, few, many, or a class for clones that have expanded.

>TRBV27|NA|TRBJ1-1|NA
TGTGCCAGCACAAGGGGGTCTGAAGCTTTCTTT
CASTRGSEAFF
>TRBV20-1|few|TRBJ2-5|TRBD2
TGCAGTGCTAGCGGGGGGTGGTACCAAGAGACCCAGTACTTC
CSASGGWYQETQYF
>TRBV28|NA|TRBJ1-3|NA
TGTGCCAGCAGTTCCCAACCCAGCTCTGGAAACACCATATATTTT
CASSSQPSSGNTIYF
>TRBV29-1|many|TRBJ1-5|TRBD1
TGCAGCGTGACCACCGACAGGGTCAATCAGCCCCAGCATTTT
CSVTTDRVNQPQHF
>TRBV5-5|few|TRBJ1-2|NA
TGTGCCAGCAGTCCTCAGGAGGCCCCTGGCTACACCTTC
CASSPQEAPGYTF
>TRBV2|NA|TRBJ2-3|TRBD2
TGTGCCAGCACGAAGGGGACTAGCGGATACACAGATACGCAGTATTTT
CASTKGTSGYTDTQYF
>TRBV7-8|NA|TRBJ2-1|TRBD2
TGTGCCAGCAGGTTACTAGCGGGTGTTGAGCAGTTCTTC
CASRLLAGVEQFF
>TRBV20-1|NA|TRBJ2-5|TRBD2
TGCAGTGCTAGAGAGGCAAGACTAGCGGGATTTAAAGAGACCCAGTACTTC
CSAREARLAGFKETQYF
>TRBV29-1|NA|TRBJ2-5|NA
TGCAGCGTTTGGGACTCCACTAACCAAGAGACCCAGTACTTC
CSVWDSTNQETQYF
>TRBV5-1|NA|TRBJ1-5|NA
TGCGCCAGCAGCTTAGAAGGGGCGGATCAGCCCCAGCATTTT
CASSLEGADQPQHF
>TRBV5-1|NA|TRBJ2-3|NA
TGCGCCAGCAGCTTGGAAGGGGTGCAGGATACGCAGTATTTT
CASSLEGVQDTQYF
>TRBV12-3/TRBV12-4|NA|TRBJ2-7|NA
TGTGCCAGCAGTTTAGCCCGGTCCGACTTGTACGAGCAGTACTTC
CASSLARSDLYEQYF
>TRBV13|NA|TRBJ2-7|NA
TGTGCCAGCAGCTTAATCGCCACAGGGTATGAGCAGTACTTC
CASSLIATGYEQYF
>TRBV7-2|few|TRBJ1-5|TRBD1
TGTGCCAGCAGCCTGACAGGGTTCGATCAGCCCCAGCATTTT
CASSLTGFDQPQHF
>TRBV7-9|few|TRBJ2-7|NA
TGTGCCAGCAGCTTGGGGCGGAGCACCTACGAGCAGTACTTC
CASSLGRSTYEQYF
>TRBV5-5|few|TRBJ1-1|TRBD1
TGTGCCAGCACTACAGGGGGCTGGGACACTGAAGCTTTCTTT
CASTTGGWDTEAFF
>TRBV5-1|NA|TRBJ2-5|TRBD2
TGCGCCAGCGCGGAAGCGGGACTAACACATCAAGAGACCCAGTACTTC
CASAEAGLTHQETQYF
>TRBV3-1|NA|TRBJ2-5|NA
TGTGCCAGCAGCCCACAGGGCTCGGTTGAGACCCAGTACTTC
CASSPQGSVETQYF
>TRBV4-2|NA|TRBJ2-5|NA
TGTGCCAGCAGCCCTTTTGGGAACCAAGAGACCCAGTACTTC
CASSPFGNQETQYF
>TRBV12-3/TRBV12-4|many|TRBJ1-5|NA
TGTGCCAGCAGTTTCGTTCGTCAGCCCCAGCATTTT
CASSFVRQPQHF
>TRBV20-1|NA|TRBJ2-5|NA
TGCAGTGCTAGAGATGCGAGAGGGGGAATCCAAGAGACCCAGTACTTC
CSARDARGGIQETQYF
>TRBV6-1|few|TRBJ2-7|NA
TGTGCCAGCAGACCCAGCCGGGACCGAGTCTACGAGCAGTACTTC
CASRPSRDRVYEQYF